This entry describes one T cell receptor beta chain. The method was immunoSEQ multiplex PCR; TCRdb's version includes in-frame clones alone and lacks a portion of them. The sample includes 55,000 to 70,000 clones, about 91% of them seen just once. This CDR3 has 16 amino acids. In germline, CDR1 is LNHNV, CDR2 YYDKDF (reference sequence). The junction had 10 bases not matched to a gene; V was cut back by 5 bases and J by 3 bases. The data stem from a study of T cell changes during pregnancy in multiple sclerosis. V and J are TRBV15 and TRBJ2-3, with TRBD2 identical over 8 bases. The clonotype originates from a female donor with multiple sclerosis, enrolled in a pregnancy study. The sequenced sample was peripheral blood, obtained after pregnancy. This CDR3 is CATSSREGGGTDTQYF. The CDR3, as DNA: TGTGCCACCAGCTCCCGGGAGGGGGGGGGAACAGATACGCAGTATTTT.